This TCR beta chain comes out of a study of STAT5B mutations in CD4+ large granular lymphocyte leukemia. Study summary: The CDR3 'QG' motif was associated with a particular HLA allele among healthy donors.

About this clone itself: What it binds is not known.

Germline V lookup: CDR1 KGHSH, CDR2 LQKENI. CDR3 length: 13 amino acids. V dropped 2 bases and J dropped 4 bases, with 8 bases sitting between them. Study-wide points: No patients shared main leukemic clonotypes, though less than 30% appeared at low frequency elsewhere. 8/27 top patient clones versus 2/35 control clones were TRBV06-family.

The table came from immunoSEQ multiplex PCR; TCRdb's copy has only in-frame clones and leaves some out. This table holds under 25,000 clones, 74% found once. This TCR derives from a human donor in good health. The sequencing input was CD4+ T cells from blood buffy coats. The V call is TRBV18, the J call TRBJ2-5; D is possibly TRBD1 (5 bases). This chain's CDR3 is CASSPTRAETQYF. In DNA, the CDR3 is TGTGCCAGCTCACCAACCAGGGCAGAGACCCAGTACTTC.